This T cell receptor (beta chain) appears in the sequencing data of a study of T cells in Graves' hyperthyroidism and ophthalmopathy. The CDR3 has 15 residues. Germline loops: CDR1 SGHRS, CDR2 YFSETQ. Trimming cost V 1 base and J 4 bases, with 13 bases left between them. RNA transcripts gave rise to amplified TCR beta CDR3 regions. First-round RT-PCR with HTBI primers amplified the TCR CDR3 region. MiXCR was run by TCRdb on the multiplex PCR reads, yielding one entry per CDR3 protein. Among about 560,000 distinct CDR3 sequences listed, over 15% were seen once. In its sample, this clonotype was seen a few times. Each diagnosis was grounded in clinical symptoms, serum thyroxine and TRAb, thyroid ultrasound, and orbital computed tomography.

The clonotype was recovered from a woman under 30 with Graves' hyperthyroidism. Input material: blood. J is TRBJ2-3 and V is TRBV5-1, with D maybe TRBD1 (6 bases). The CDR3, as DNA: TGCGCCAGCAGCTTGACAGGGATGGGGGCAGATACGCAGTATTTT. Amino acids: CASSLTGMGADTQYF.